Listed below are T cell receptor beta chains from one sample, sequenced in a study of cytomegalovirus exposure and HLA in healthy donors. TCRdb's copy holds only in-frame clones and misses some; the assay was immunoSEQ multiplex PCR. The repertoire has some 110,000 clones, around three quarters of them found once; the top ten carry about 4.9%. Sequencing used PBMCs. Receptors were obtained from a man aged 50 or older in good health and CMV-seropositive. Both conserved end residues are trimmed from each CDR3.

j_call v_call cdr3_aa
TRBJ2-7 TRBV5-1 ASSLSASRGGEQY
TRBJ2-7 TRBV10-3 ATSQGLGYEQY
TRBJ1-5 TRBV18 ASSPGGPGNQPQH
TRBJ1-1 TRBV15 ATSRRTGGRLRRVDKAF
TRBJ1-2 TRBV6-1 ATERPQGTDGYT
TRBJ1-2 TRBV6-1 ASRQGSGYT
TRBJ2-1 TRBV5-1 ASALGQGAWNEQF
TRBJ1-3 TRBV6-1 ASSVTGLSLGNTIY
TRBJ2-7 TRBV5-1 ASSPGQTISYEQY
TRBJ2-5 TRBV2 ASSWGEQETQY
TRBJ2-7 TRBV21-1 ASRVTNPYEQY
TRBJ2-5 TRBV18 ASSPSSGGETQY
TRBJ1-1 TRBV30 AWREGAWTEAF
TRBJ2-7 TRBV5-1 ASSAMPQGGAYEQY
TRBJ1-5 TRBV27 ASSFGGTNSNQPQH
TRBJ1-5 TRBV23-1 ASSPGLGFYQPQH
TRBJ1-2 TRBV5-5 ASSLHEHDYT
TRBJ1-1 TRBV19 ASSIGGGRENTEAF
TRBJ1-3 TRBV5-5 ASSYQGFENTIY
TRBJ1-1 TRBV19 ASKQDRDTEAF
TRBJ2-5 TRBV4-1 ASSQVKGLWAQETQY
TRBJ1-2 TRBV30 AWLRGGTYGYT
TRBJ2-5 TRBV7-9 ASSLEQGRRETQY
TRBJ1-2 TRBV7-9 ASSLSTGSDGYT
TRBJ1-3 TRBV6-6 ASTPDRKGNTIY
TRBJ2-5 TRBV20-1 SAIKETQY
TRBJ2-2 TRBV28 ASVLAGGQNTGELF
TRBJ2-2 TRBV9 ASSPPRREGRNTGELF
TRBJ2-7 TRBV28 ASSSRGVAVYEQY
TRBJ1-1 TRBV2 ASNTGARAEAF
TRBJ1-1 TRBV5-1 ASSPQTGGNTEAF
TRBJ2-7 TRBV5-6 ASSLTGGFGEQY
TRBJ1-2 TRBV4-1 ASSHPVRGNYGYT
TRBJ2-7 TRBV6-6 ASSGRTGADEQY
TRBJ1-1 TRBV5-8 ASSETPDTEAF
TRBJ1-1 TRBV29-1 SVTGGSWETEAF
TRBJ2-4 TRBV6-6 ASRPGSQFGKNIQY
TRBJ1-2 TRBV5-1 ASSSHGVYGYT
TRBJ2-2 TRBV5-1 ASSQAGLAGVGTGELF
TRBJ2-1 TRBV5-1 ASSYGGVGYNEQF
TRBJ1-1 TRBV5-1 ASSPLGGINTEAF
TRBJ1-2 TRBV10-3 AISADGGYYGYT
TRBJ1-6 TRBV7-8 ASSSTRKAGSPLH
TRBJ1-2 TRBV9 ASSPDPGPYYGYT
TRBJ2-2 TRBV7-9 ASVLGAGADGELF
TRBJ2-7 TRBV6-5 ASSYRRLAGVYEQY
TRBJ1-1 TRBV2 ASSGVGTEAF
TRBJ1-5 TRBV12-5 ASGPDRASNQPQH
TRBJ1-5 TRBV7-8 ASSPSGGNNQPQH
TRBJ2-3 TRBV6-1 ASSASTGSWSDTQY